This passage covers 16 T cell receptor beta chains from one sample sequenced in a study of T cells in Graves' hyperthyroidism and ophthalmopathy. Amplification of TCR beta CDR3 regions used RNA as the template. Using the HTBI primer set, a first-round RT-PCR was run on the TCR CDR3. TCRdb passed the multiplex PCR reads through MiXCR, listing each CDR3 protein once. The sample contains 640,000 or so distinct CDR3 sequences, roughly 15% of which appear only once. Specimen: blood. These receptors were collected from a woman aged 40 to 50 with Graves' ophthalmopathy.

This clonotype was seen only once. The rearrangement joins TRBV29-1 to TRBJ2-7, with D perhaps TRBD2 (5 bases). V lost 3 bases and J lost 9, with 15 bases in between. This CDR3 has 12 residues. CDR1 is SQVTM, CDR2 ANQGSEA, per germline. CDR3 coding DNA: TGCAGCGTTGACGGAGGTCTTTTGGGGCAGTACTTC. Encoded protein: CSVDGGLLGQYF.

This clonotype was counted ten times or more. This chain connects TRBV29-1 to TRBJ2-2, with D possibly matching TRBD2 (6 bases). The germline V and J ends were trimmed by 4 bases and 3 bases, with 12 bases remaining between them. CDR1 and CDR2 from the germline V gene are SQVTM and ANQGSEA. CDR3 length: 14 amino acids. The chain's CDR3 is CSVGDFHHTGELFF. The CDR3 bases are TGCAGCGTTGGGGACTTCCACCACACCGGGGAGCTGTTTTTT.

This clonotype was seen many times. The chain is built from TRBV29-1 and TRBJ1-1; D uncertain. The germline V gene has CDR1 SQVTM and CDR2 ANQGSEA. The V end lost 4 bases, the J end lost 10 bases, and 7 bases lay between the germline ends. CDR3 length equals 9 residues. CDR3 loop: CSVAEGAFF. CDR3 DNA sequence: TGCAGCGTTGCCGAGGGAGCTTTCTTT.

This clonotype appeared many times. CDR3 sequence reads: CASSEQGTSTDTQYF. The DNA for the CDR3 is TGTGCCAGCAGTGAACAGGGGACTAGCACAGATACGCAGTATTTT. The chain couples TRBV2 to TRBJ2-3; the D gene could be TRBD1 or TRBD2 (6 bases each). Germline CDR1 SNHLY, CDR2 FYNNEI. The CDR3 has 15 amino acids. Trimming took off 2 bases at V and 0 bases at J, with 9 bases between the two ends. The whole variable domain, remainder taken from reference TRBV2 and TRBJ2-3, is EPEVTQTPSHQVTQMGQEVILRCVPISNHLYFYWYRQILGQKVEFLVSFYNNEISEKSEIFDDQFSVERPDGSNFTLKIRSTKLEDSAMYFCASSEQGTSTDTQYFGPGTRLTVL.

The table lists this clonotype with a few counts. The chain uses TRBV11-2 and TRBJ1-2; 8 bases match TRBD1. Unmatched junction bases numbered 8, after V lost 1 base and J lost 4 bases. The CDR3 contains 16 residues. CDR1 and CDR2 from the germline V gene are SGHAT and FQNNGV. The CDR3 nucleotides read TGTGCCAGCAGCTTAGTCTGGACAGGGAGTCTCTATGGCTACACCTTC. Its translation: CASSLVWTGSLYGYTF.

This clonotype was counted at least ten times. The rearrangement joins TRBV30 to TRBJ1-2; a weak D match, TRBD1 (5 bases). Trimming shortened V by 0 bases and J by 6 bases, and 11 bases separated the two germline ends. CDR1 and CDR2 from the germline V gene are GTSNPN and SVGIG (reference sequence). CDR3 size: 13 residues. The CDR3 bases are TGTGCCTGGAGTGTACCAGGGACGGATGGCTACACCTTC. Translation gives CAWSVPGTDGYTF.

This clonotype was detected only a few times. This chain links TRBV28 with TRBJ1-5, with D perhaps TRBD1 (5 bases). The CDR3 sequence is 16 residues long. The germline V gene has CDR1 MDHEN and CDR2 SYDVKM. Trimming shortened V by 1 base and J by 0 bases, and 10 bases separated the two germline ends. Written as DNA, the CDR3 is TGTGCCAGCAGTTTATTTCGGGGCCCTAGCAATCAGCCCCAGCATTTT. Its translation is CASSLFRGPSNQPQHF.

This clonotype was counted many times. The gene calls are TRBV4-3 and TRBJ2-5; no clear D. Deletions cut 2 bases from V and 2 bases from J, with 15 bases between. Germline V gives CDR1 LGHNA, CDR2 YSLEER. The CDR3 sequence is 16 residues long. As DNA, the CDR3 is TGCGCCAGCAGCCAAATGGTCACACTTGGGCAAGAGACCCAGTACTTC. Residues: CASSQMVTLGQETQYF.

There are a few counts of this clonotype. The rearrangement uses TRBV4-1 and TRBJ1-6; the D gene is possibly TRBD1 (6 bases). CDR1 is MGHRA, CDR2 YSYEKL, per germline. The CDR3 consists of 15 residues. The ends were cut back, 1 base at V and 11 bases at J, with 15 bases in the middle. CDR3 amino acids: CASSQVPDSMTPLHF. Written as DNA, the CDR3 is TGCGCCAGCAGCCAAGTCCCGGACAGCATGACACCCCTCCACTTT.

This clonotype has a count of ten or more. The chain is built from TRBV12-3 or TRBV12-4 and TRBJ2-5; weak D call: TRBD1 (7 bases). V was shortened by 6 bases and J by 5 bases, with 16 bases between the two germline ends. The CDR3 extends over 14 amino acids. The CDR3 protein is CASSGGGTYETQYF. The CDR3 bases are TGTGCCAGCAGCGGAGGGGGCACGTACGAGACCCAGTACTTC.

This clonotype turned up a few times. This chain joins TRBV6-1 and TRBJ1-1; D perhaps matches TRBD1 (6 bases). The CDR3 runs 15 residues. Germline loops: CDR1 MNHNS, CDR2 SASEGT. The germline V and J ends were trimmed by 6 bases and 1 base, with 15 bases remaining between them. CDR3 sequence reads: CASRKTGRSNTEAFF. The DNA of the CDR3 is TGTGCCAGCAGAAAGACAGGCCGGTCGAACACTGAAGCTTTCTTT.

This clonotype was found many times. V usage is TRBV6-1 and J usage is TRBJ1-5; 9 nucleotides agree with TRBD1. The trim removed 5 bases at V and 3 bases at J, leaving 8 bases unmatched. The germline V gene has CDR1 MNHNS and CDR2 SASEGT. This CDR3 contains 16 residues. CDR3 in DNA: TGTGCCAGCAGTCGGATAGGACAGGGGAACAATCAGCCCCAGCATTTT. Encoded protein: CASSRIGQGNNQPQHF.

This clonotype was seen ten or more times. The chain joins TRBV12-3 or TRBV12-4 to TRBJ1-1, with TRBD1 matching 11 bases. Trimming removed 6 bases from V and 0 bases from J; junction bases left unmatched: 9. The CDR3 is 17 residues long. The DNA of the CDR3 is TGTGCCAGCAGAGCTGCCGGGACAGGGGGAGTGAACACTGAAGCTTTCTTT. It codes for CASRAAGTGGVNTEAFF.

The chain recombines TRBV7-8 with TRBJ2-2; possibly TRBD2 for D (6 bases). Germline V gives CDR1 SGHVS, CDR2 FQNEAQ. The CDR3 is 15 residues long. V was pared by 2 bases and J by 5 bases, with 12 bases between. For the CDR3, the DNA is TGTGCCAGCAGCTTATTGGGGAGGAAGACCGGGGAGCTGTTTTTT. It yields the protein CASSLLGRKTGELFF.

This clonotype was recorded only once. CDR3 sequence reads: CASSLNQRETEAFF. The CDR3 DNA sequence: TGTGCCAGCAGCTTGAATCAGCGGGAGACTGAAGCTTTCTTT. The V call is TRBV5-4, the J call TRBJ1-1; D is uncertain. Trimming removed 1 base from V and 5 bases from J, with 12 bases in between. The CDR3 length is 14 residues. Germline V gene data show CDR1 as SGHNT and CDR2 as YYREEE (reference sequence). The full variable domain, its missing parts supplied by reference TRBV5-4 and TRBJ1-1, is ETGVTQSPTHLIKTRGQQVTLRCSSQSGHNTVSWYQQALGQGPQFIFQYYREEENGRGNFPPRFSGLQFPNYSSELNVNALELDDSALYLCASSLNQRETEAFFGQGTRLTVV.

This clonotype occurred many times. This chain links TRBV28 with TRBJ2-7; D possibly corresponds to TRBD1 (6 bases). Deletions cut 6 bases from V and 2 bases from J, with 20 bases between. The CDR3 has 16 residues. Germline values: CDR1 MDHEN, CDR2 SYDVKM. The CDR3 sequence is CASSLTGYRDTYEQYF. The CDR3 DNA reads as TGTGCCAGCAGCCTCACAGGGTATAGGGATACCTACGAGCAGTACTTC.